The 5 T cell receptor beta chains in this list originate from one sample, sequenced in a study of cytomegalovirus exposure and HLA in healthy donors. The PCR contained 60 Vbeta and 13 Jbeta primers. The assay was immunoSEQ multiplex PCR, and TCRdb's table has in-frame clones only and misses some. The sample lists roughly 100,000 clones, about four fifths seen once, with over 2.5% in the top ten. The material sequenced was PBMCs. These TCRs come from a male donor in good health and CMV-seropositive.

The rearrangement links TRBV5-1 to TRBJ1-2; TRBD1 matches at 8 bases. Looked up from germline, CDR1 is SGHRS and CDR2 is YFSETQ. Trimming cost V 2 bases and J 7 bases; bases outside gene matches: 19. This CDR3 comprises 18 residues. DNA of the CDR3: TGCGCCAGCAGCTTACGACAGGGGCCGCTAGGGGTTGGTGTTGGCTACACCTTC. Encoded protein: CASSLRQGPLGVGVGYTF.

Comments on this clone: Sequence at one end of the junction differs from germline and may be a read error. The chain is built from TRBV7-9 and TRBJ1-1; D not resolved. There are 11 residues in the CDR3. The germline V gene has CDR1 SEHNR and CDR2 FQNEAQ (reference sequence). The CDR3 region has the DNA TGTTCCAGCAGCCTTACACGTGAAGCTTTCTTT. Amino acid sequence: CSSSLTREAFF.

The chain is built from TRBV4-2 and TRBJ1-2; D perhaps matches TRBD1 (5 bases). The CDR3 is 14 amino acids. Germline V gives CDR1 LGHNA, CDR2 YNFKEQ. The V and J ends lost 0 bases and 5 bases respectively, with 10 bases between them. The CDR3 DNA follows: TGTGCCAGCAGCCAAGATCTGTCAGGGTATGGCTACACCTTC. Encoded protein: CASSQDLSGYGYTF.

This chain uses TRBV6-5 with TRBJ2-7; 7 nucleotides match TRBD1. This CDR3 is built from 15 residues. CDR1 and CDR2 (germline): MNHEY, SVGAGI. V was clipped by 2 bases and J by 2 bases; unmatched bases: 6. The CDR3, as DNA: TGTGCCAGCAGTTACACCCGGGACAGAACCTACGAGCAGTACTTC. Protein sequence: CASSYTRDRTYEQYF.

The rearrangement uses TRBV5-1 and TRBJ2-7; 10 bases line up with TRBD1. Per the germline V gene, CDR1 is SGHRS and CDR2 is YFSETQ. V was clipped by 6 bases and J by 7 bases; unmatched bases: 10. This CDR3 has 14 amino acids. The CDR3 sequence: CASNQGQGVREQYF. CDR3 in DNA: TGCGCCAGCAATCAAGGACAGGGGGTACGTGAGCAGTACTTC.